These 24 T cell receptor beta chains share one sample of origin, sequenced in a study of B cell selection in AIRE deficiency. Assay used: immunoSEQ multiplex PCR; TCRdb lists only in-frame clones, some missing. The data contain 2,500 to 3,500 clones, around 76% of them seen just once; the ten biggest clones take up more than 3%. The regulatory T cell sort gate was CD4+CD25hiCD127low/negative. Sequenced sample: Tregs sorted from PBMCs. These receptors were collected from a human donor with AIRE deficiency.

This clone was detected once. As DNA, the CDR3 is TGTGCCAGCTCACCTAAGGGGGCCGACTATGGCTACACCTTC. This encodes CASSPKGADYGYTF. This chain connects TRBV18 to TRBJ1-2; 7 bases align to TRBD1. The length of the CDR3 is 14 residues. Trimming at V came to 3 bases and at J to 3 bases, leaving 4 bases not matched to a gene. Germline CDR1 KGHSH, CDR2 LQKENI.

J is TRBJ1-3 and V is TRBV5-8, with no clear D. The germline V and J ends were trimmed by 2 bases and 4 bases, with 4 bases remaining between them. The germline V gene encodes CDR1 SGHTS and CDR2 YDEGEE. The CDR3 covers 12 residues. CDR3 coding DNA: TGTGCCAGCAGCTTTCGAGGAAACACCATATATTTT. Translating it yields CASSFRGNTIYF.

The rearrangement uses TRBV15 and TRBJ1-1, with no clear D. Germline lookup yields CDR1 LNHNV and CDR2 YYDKDF (reference sequence). The CDR3 totals 14 residues. The V end was cut by 1 base, the J end by 4 bases, with 10 bases between. The CDR3 sequence: CATSRGSTATEAFF. In nucleotides, the CDR3 is TGTGCCACCAGCAGAGGCTCCACCGCCACTGAAGCTTTCTTT.

The rearrangement uses TRBV29-1 and TRBJ1-4; the D gene is possibly TRBD1 (6 bases). Germline CDR1 is SQVTM and CDR2 is ANQGSEA. The V end lost 7 bases, the J end lost 4 bases, and 16 bases lay between the germline ends. The CDR3 is 14 residues long. The DNA of the CDR3 is TGCAGCGCGGAAGGGGGACACTATAATGAAAAACTGTTTTTT. The encoded protein is CSAEGGHYNEKLFF.

The chain recombines TRBV6-1 with TRBJ1-2; possible D gene TRBD1, 6 bases. Trimming took off 3 bases at V and 8 bases at J, with 16 bases between the two ends. Per germline, CDR1 MNHNS and CDR2 SASEGT. The CDR3 sequence is 14 residues long. The DNA for the CDR3 is TGTGCCAGCAGTGATGGTGGACAGCACAGGGGCTACACCTTC. This gives the protein CASSDGGQHRGYTF.

V gene TRBV9 combines with J gene TRBJ2-7, with 13 nucleotides matching TRBD2. Losses at the gene ends were 2 bases for V and 5 bases for J; bases not matched to a gene: 1. Germline CDR1 reads SGDLS; CDR2 reads YYNGEE. This CDR3 is built from 14 residues. Written as DNA, the CDR3 is TGTGCCAGCAGCGTCGGACTAGCGGGAGACGAGCAGTACTTC. Amino acid sequence: CASSVGLAGDEQYF.

This rearrangement joins TRBV10-3 to TRBJ2-5, with D unclear. Germline V gene sequence: CDR1 ENHRY, CDR2 SYGVKD. The CDR3 consists of 14 residues. Between the trimmed V and J ends, which lost 4 bases and 4 bases, there was a span of 13 bases. The CDR3 protein is CAISADPRGETQYF. CDR3 nucleotide sequence: TGTGCCATCAGTGCTGACCCAAGAGGAGAGACCCAGTACTTC.

This chain uses TRBV20-1 with TRBJ2-3; no clear D. The V gene lost 6 bases and the J gene lost 2 bases, with 3 bases spanning the gap. The CDR3 contains 10 residues. Germline CDR1 reads DFQATT; CDR2 reads SNEGSKA (reference sequence). This CDR3 is CSASTDTQYF. The CDR3 bases are TGCAGTGCATCCACAGATACGCAGTATTTT.

This clone was seen just once. V is TRBV6-6 and J is TRBJ2-7; 8 bases fit TRBD1. CDR1 and CDR2 (germline): MNHNY, SVGAGI (reference sequence). The CDR3 extends over 13 amino acids. J gave up 5 bases and V 1 base, and 1 base lay outside the gene matches. DNA for the CDR3: TGTGCCAGCAGTTACTGGACAGGGAACGAGCAGTACTTC. This codes for CASSYWTGNEQYF.

The chain carries TRBV2 and TRBJ2-1; 9 bases are shared with TRBD2. J gave up 3 bases and V 11 bases, and 11 bases lay outside the gene matches. Germline values: CDR1 SNHLY, CDR2 FYNNEI. The CDR3 is made up of 15 amino acids. The CDR3 bases are TGTGCCGTAGAGGGGCGGGAGGGCAACTACAATGAGCAGTTCTTC. This sequence encodes CAVEGREGNYNEQFF.

J is TRBJ1-1 and V is TRBV28; 7 nucleotides align to TRBD1. The germline gives CDR1 MDHEN, CDR2 SYDVKM. There are 13 residues in the CDR3. The V gene end was trimmed by 4 bases and the J gene end by 4 bases; junction bases not matched to a gene: 3. The CDR3 reads CASSSGQVTEAFF. Here the CDR3 DNA reads TGTGCCAGCAGTTCCGGACAGGTCACTGAAGCTTTCTTT.

The chain couples TRBV5-6 to TRBJ1-1; 8 bases agree with TRBD1. Germline CDR1 and CDR2: SGHDT and YYEEEE. The ends lost 4 bases at V and 4 bases at J; junction bases unmatched: 3. The CDR3 spans 13 residues. The CDR3, as DNA: TGTGCCAGCAGCCTGGACAGGGCCACTGAAGCTTTCTTT. This sequence encodes CASSLDRATEAFF. The full variable domain, completed using reference TRBV5-6 and TRBJ1-1, is DAGVTQSPTHLIKTRGQQVTLRCSPKSGHDTVSWYQQALGQGPQFIFQYYEEEERQRGNFPDRFSGHQFPNYSSELNVNALLLGDSALYLCASSLDRATEAFFGQGTRLTVV.

The chain employs TRBV9 and TRBJ1-1; D gene uncertain. V was shortened by 2 bases and J by 0 bases, with 5 bases between the two germline ends. The germline CDR1 and CDR2 sequences are SGDLS and YYNGEE. This CDR3 spans 13 amino acids. Written as DNA, the CDR3 is TGTGCCAGCAGCGTTGACATGAACACTGAAGCTTTCTTT. The encoded protein is CASSVDMNTEAFF.

The chain recombines TRBV5-4 with TRBJ2-2; possibly TRBD1 for D (7 bases). The CDR3 consists of 17 residues. The V end lost 6 bases, the J end lost 4 bases, and 22 bases lay between the germline ends. CDR1 SGHNT and CDR2 YYREEE come from the germline V gene (reference sequence). The CDR3 DNA reads as TGTGCCAGCAACACTGGTGGAGGGGGCCCGGGCACCGGGGAGCTGTTTTTT. This sequence encodes CASNTGGGGPGTGELFF.

V usage is TRBV7-9 and J usage is TRBJ1-1, with D perhaps matching TRBD1 (5 bases). Trimming removed 7 bases from V and 6 bases from J, with 12 bases in between. Germline lookup yields CDR1 SEHNR and CDR2 FQNEAQ (reference sequence). The CDR3 sequence is 12 residues long. The DNA for the CDR3 is TGTGCCAGCACCTCGGGGGGGGCTGAAGCTTTCTTT. Translating gives CASTSGGAEAFF.

J is TRBJ2-2 and V is TRBV6-5, with 7 bases that match TRBD2. The CDR3 totals 15 residues. The junction had 11 bases not matched to a gene; V was cut back by 7 bases and J by 6 bases. CDR1 is MNHEY, CDR2 SVGAGI, per germline. The CDR3 DNA reads TGTGCCAGCACCGCCTGGGGGGGGGTAGCCGGGGAGCTGTTTTTT. It yields the protein CASTAWGGVAGELFF.

The chain joins TRBV10-3 to TRBJ2-3; weak D call: TRBD1 (6 bases). This CDR3 is built from 12 residues. Germline values: CDR1 ENHRY, CDR2 SYGVKD. The ends were cut back, 7 bases at V and 2 bases at J, with 7 bases in the middle. CDR3 nucleotides: TGTGCCATCACAGGGGACACAGATACGCAGTATTTT. The encoded protein is CAITGDTDTQYF.

This clone came up a few times. The rearrangement joins TRBV7-9 to TRBJ2-1; D is possibly TRBD2 (6 bases). Trimming cost V 1 base and J 14 bases, with 15 bases left between them. Germline CDR1 SEHNR, CDR2 FQNEAQ (reference sequence). CDR3 length: 13 residues. For the CDR3, the DNA is TGTGCCAGCAGCTTAGGAAGGACTAACGTCAAGTTCTTC. The encoded protein is CASSLGRTNVKFF.

This clone was picked up one time. The chain uses TRBV10-3 and TRBJ1-3; D unclear. CDR3 length equals 11 residues. Trimming removed 8 bases at V and 2 bases at J, with 4 bases between. Germline lookup yields CDR1 ENHRY and CDR2 SYGVKD. The CDR3 nucleotides are TGTGCCATCGACCCTGGAAACACCATATATTTT. Translated, it gives CAIDPGNTIYF.

This chain links TRBV7-9 with TRBJ2-1, with D tentatively TRBD2 (5 bases). The CDR3 has 14 amino acids. Germline assignment: CDR1 SEHNR and CDR2 FQNEAQ (reference sequence). The V end lost 5 bases, the J end lost 6 bases, and 14 bases lay between the germline ends. The CDR3 region has the DNA TGTGCCAGCAGCCCCGGGATGCGCTCCAATGAGCAGTTCTTC. Its translation: CASSPGMRSNEQFF.

The chain carries TRBV9 and TRBJ1-2, with D uncertain. Germline values: CDR1 SGDLS, CDR2 YYNGEE. V lost 4 bases to trimming and J lost 2 bases, with 18 bases between them. CDR3 length equals 16 residues. The CDR3 nucleotides read TGTGCCAGCAGCATAAACAATCGCGGACCGAACTATGGCTACACCTTC. Its translation: CASSINNRGPNYGYTF.

The chain recombines TRBV6-5 with TRBJ2-7, with 11 bases fitting TRBD1. The CDR3 spans 13 residues. J lost 3 bases, V lost 7 bases, and 2 bases had no gene match. CDR1 is MNHEY and CDR2 is SVGAGI in the germline V gene. The CDR3 nucleotides are TGTGCCAGCACCGGGACAGGGGGCTACGAGCAGTACTTC. Residues: CASTGTGGYEQYF.

This chain joins TRBV5-4 and TRBJ2-4; 7 positions agree with TRBD2. CDR1 and CDR2 (germline): SGHNT, YYREEE (reference sequence). With V trimmed by 4 bases and J by 0 bases, 7 bases remained unmatched. The CDR3 is 16 residues long. The DNA of the CDR3 is TGTGCCAGCAGCCCCCCCGGGGGGTTAGCCAAAAACATTCAGTACTTC. It encodes CASSPPGGLAKNIQYF.

V and J are TRBV28 and TRBJ1-2; 8 nucleotides match TRBD1. This CDR3 has 15 residues. Germline V gene sequence: CDR1 MDHEN, CDR2 SYDVKM. Unmatched junction bases numbered 9, after V lost 6 bases and J lost 3 bases. The CDR3 reads CASRRPGTGDYGYTF. The CDR3 DNA reads TGTGCCAGCAGGCGACCCGGGACAGGAGACTATGGCTACACCTTC.